One sample yielded the 8 T cell receptor beta chains listed below, sequenced in a study of siplizumab effects on memory and regulatory T cells. Profiled with immunoSEQ multiplex PCR; TCRdb holds only in-frame clones, not every one. In the table there are several thousand clones, 60% to 75% of which are singletons. Sequencing used effector memory CD8+ T cells sorted from blood. Regarding subset: unstimulated CD8+ effector memory T cells. Every receptor here comes from a human donor in good health.

This sequence joins TRBV5-6 and TRBJ1-1; maybe TRBD1 (5 bases). Per germline, CDR1 SGHDT and CDR2 YYEEEE. V lost 3 bases and J 4 bases, leaving 10 bases between the germline ends. The length of the CDR3 is 13 residues. The CDR3 loop reads CASSYVGATEAFF. The CDR3 coding sequence is TGTGCCAGCAGCTATGTTGGGGCCACTGAAGCTTTCTTT.

The chain is built from TRBV25-1 and TRBJ2-5; D unclear. Trimming took 8 bases from V and 2 from J, leaving 3 bases between them. The CDR3 covers 10 residues. The germline V gene has CDR1 MGHDK and CDR2 SYGVNS. CDR3 nucleotides: TGTGCCAGCGGACAAGAGACCCAGTACTTC. Amino acids: CASGQETQYF. The full variable domain, in which reference TRBV25-1 and TRBJ2-5 provide the parts outside the CDR3, is EADIYQTPRYLVIGTGKKITLECSQTMGHDKMYWYQQDPGMELHLIHYSYGVNSTEKGDLSSESTVSRIRTEHFPLTLESARPSHTSQYLCASGQETQYFGPGTRLLVL.

This chain links TRBV5-4 with TRBJ2-3, with D tentatively TRBD1 (5 bases). CDR3 length: 15 amino acids. Trimming removed 2 bases at V and 2 bases at J, with 12 bases between. Germline assignment: CDR1 SGHNT and CDR2 YYREEE (reference sequence). In DNA form, the CDR3 reads TGTGCCAGCAGCTTTTTTTGGACAAACACAGATACGCAGTATTTT. Translated, it gives CASSFFWTNTDTQYF. The full variable domain, in which reference TRBV5-4 and TRBJ2-3 provide the parts outside the CDR3, is ETGVTQSPTHLIKTRGQQVTLRCSSQSGHNTVSWYQQALGQGPQFIFQYYREEENGRGNFPPRFSGLQFPNYSSELNVNALELDDSALYLCASSFFWTNTDTQYFGPGTRLTVL.

The genes are TRBV6-6 and TRBJ2-7, with a tentative D call TRBD1 (5 bases). This CDR3 is built from 14 residues. The ends were cut back, 10 bases at V and 2 bases at J, with 18 bases in the middle. CDR1 and CDR2 (germline): MNHNY, SVGAGI (reference sequence). The CDR3 bases are TGTGCCATTAGAGGATCAGGGAATACCTACGAGCAGTACTTC. Translated, it gives CAIRGSGNTYEQYF.

This clone was counted between two and nine times. V and J are TRBV5-6 and TRBJ2-2; 7 bases map to TRBD2. Germline V gene lookup returns CDR1 SGHDT and CDR2 YYEEEE. V lost 0 bases and J lost 4; bases outside the gene matches: 0. CDR3 size: 14 residues. The CDR3 is CASSLASGTGELFF. The CDR3 DNA reads as TGTGCCAGCAGCTTGGCTAGCGGCACCGGGGAGCTGTTTTTT.

This chain's CDR3 is CASSLGLEYNEQFF. In DNA form, the CDR3 reads TGTGCCAGCAGCTTAGGACTAGAGTACAATGAGCAGTTCTTC. The chain recombines TRBV7-9 with TRBJ2-1; possibly TRBD2 for D (6 bases). CDR1 SEHNR and CDR2 FQNEAQ come from the germline V gene (reference sequence). The V end was cut by 1 base, the J end by 4 bases, with 8 bases between. This CDR3 spans 14 amino acids. Combining the CDR3 with reference TRBV7-9 and TRBJ2-1 gives the whole variable domain DTGVSQNPRHKITKRGQNVTFRCDPISEHNRLYWYRQTLGQGPEFLTYFQNEAQLEKSRLLSDRFSAERPKGSFSTLEIQRTEQGDSAMYLCASSLGLEYNEQFFGPGTRLTVL.

The chain uses TRBV4-2 and TRBJ1-4, with TRBD1 identical over 9 bases. With V trimmed by 0 bases and J by 5 bases, 4 bases remained unmatched. From germline, CDR1 is LGHNA and CDR2 YNFKEQ. CDR3 length equals 16 residues. CDR3 protein: CASSQETGQGNEKLFF. The DNA for the CDR3 is TGTGCCAGCAGCCAAGAAACGGGACAGGGAAATGAAAAACTGTTTTTT.

The chain employs TRBV4-2 and TRBJ2-1; D is tentatively TRBD1 or TRBD2 (6 bases each). Trimming took 5 bases from V and 3 from J, leaving 20 bases between them. The CDR3 is 17 amino acids. In germline, CDR1 is LGHNA, CDR2 YNFKEQ. The CDR3 nucleotides read TGTGCCAGCAGCAAACACGAGGGGGGCCCCATCTACAATGAGCAGTTCTTC. Translated, it gives CASSKHEGGPIYNEQFF.